This T cell receptor (beta chain) originates from a study of shared clonotypes between healthy human individuals. The study's findings and limits: Investigators collected only blood, and repertoires in tissues likely differ. Even with large depth, rarefaction showed that sorted-subset sequencing was incomplete.

This clone was recorded many times. Its antigen remains unidentified. TCRdb keeps only in-frame clones here, not all; method: immunoSEQ multiplex PCR. This table holds around 700,000 clones, 60% to 80% found once. The germline CDR1 and CDR2 sequences are SNHLY and FYNNEI. The CDR3 consists of 14 residues. V was pared by 4 bases and J by 7 bases, with 7 bases of the junction left unmatched. The rearrangement links TRBV2 to TRBJ1-5; 7 nucleotides match TRBD1. The sequencing input was memory CD4+ T cells sorted from blood. The sample's subset: CD45RA-negative fraction. This TCR was recovered from a young woman in good health. The CDR3 is CASSAEQGTQPQHF. CDR3 nucleotides: TGTGCCAGCAGTGCAGAACAGGGGACCCAGCCCCAGCATTTT.